This TCR beta chain was found in a study of CXCR3-negative and CXCR3-positive naive CD8 T cells. For the study at large: Roughly 140 million TRB reads in total, about 1.5 +/- 0.3 million per library.

Libraries of TRB cDNA were made by 5' RACE and carried UMIs. With the 5' RACE reads reprocessed, TCRdb shows one record per CDR3 protein and no DNA. Found here are some 130,000 distinct CDR3 sequences; the top ten clones hold nearly 0.5%. The CDR3 has 13 residues. Per the germline V gene, CDR1 is SQVTM and CDR2 is ANQGSEA. The sample taken for sequencing was naive CXCR3- CD8+ T cells from blood. Described subset: CD45RO-CCR7+CD27+CD95- naive CD8+ T cells lacking CXCR3 (TNR3-). This sequence joins TRBV29-1 and TRBJ1-2; lacking DNA, the TRBD1 call made by TCRdb goes unchecked. The receptor comes from a human donor in good health. Some clones in this sample may be carry-over from other donors' samples. CDR3 region: CSVEDSDRAGYTF. Variable domain in full (rest from reference TRBV29-1 and TRBJ1-2): SAVISQKPSRDICQRGTSLTIQCQVDSQVTMMFWYRQQPGQSLTLIATANQGSEATYESGFVIDKFPISRPNLTFSTLTVSNMSPEDSSIYLCSVEDSDRAGYTFGSGTRLTVV.